The 17 T cell receptor beta chains presented below share a single source sample, sequenced in a study of tissue T cells after allogeneic stem cell transplantation. Time point denoted: mouse harvest day 14 after allogeneic transplant. Each mouse received 10^7 T-cell-depleted marrow cells plus 10^6 splenic CD5+ T cells by tail vein. Here immunoSEQ multiplex PCR was the method, and the copy in TCRdb shows in-frame clones only, minus some. The sample lists more than 2,000 clones; about half were seen once. Sequencing input: lymph node tissue. These TCRs come from a female BALB/c mouse given C57BL/6 T cells with graft-versus-host disease after an allogeneic hematopoietic cell transplant.

Concerning this clone itself: The listed genes are named as in mouse. The read falls 1 residue short of the CDR3 end, and the missing part is taken from the germline J gene. This rearrangement joins TRBV13-2 to TRBJ1-3; D call uncertain. The CDR3 sequence is 11 residues long. Germline V gives CDR1 NNHNN, CDR2 SYGAGS (reference sequence). Trimming stripped 4 bases from V and 7 bases from J, with 6 bases between. The sequenced CDR3 bases are TGTGCCAGCGGTACAATGAATACGCTCTAT. Amino acids: CASGTMNTLY. Given in full, the CDR3 is CASGTMNTLYF.

A note on this clone: Gene names and germline match the mouse. The read falls 1 residue short of the CDR3 end, and the missing part is taken from the germline J gene. The V call is TRBV17, the J call TRBJ2-4, with D unclear. V was clipped by 11 bases and J by 0 bases, with 3 bases between them. The germline CDR1 and CDR2 sequences are MNHDT and YYDKIL. The CDR3 runs 10 residues. CDR3 DNA (partial): TGTGCTCGGAGTCAAAACACCTTGTAC. This translates into CARSQNTLY. The whole CDR3 protein reads CARSQNTLYF.

To note about this clone: The genes and germline here are from mouse. The read terminates 1 residue ahead of where the CDR3 ends, so the germline J gene completes it. The gene calls are TRBV12-1 and TRBJ1-4, with 7 bases aligning to TRBD1. The V gene's germline CDR1 is SGHSN and CDR2 HYEKVE. This CDR3 contains 15 residues. V lost 0 bases and J lost 3; bases outside the gene matches: 3. Incomplete CDR3 DNA: TGTGCCAGCTCTCTCGAGGGGGCGCCCAACGAAAGATTATTT. It specifies CASSLEGAPNERLF. The complete CDR3 protein is CASSLEGAPNERLFF.

On this clone: Gene and germline names: mouse. Read data end 1 residue before the CDR3 end; the end is taken from the germline J gene. This chain connects TRBV26 to TRBJ2-1; 8 bases line up with TRBD1. The ends lost 1 base at V and 2 bases at J; junction bases unmatched: 4. Looked up from germline, CDR1 is KGHPV and CDR2 is FQNQEV (reference sequence). This CDR3 contains 16 residues. The CDR3 here is CASSLWTGLDYAEQFF. The DNA read from the CDR3 is TGTGCCAGCAGTCTGTGGACAGGGTTGGACTATGCTGAGCAGTTC.

Comment on this clone: The germline and genes are mouse ones. With the read ending 1 residue before the CDR3 end, the germline J gene is used to fill in that end. V gene TRBV5 combines with J gene TRBJ1-4; unclear D gene. Germline V gene lookup returns CDR1 LGHNA and CDR2 YNLKQL (reference sequence). This CDR3 contains 15 residues. V was trimmed by 0 bases and J by 0 bases, leaving 5 bases between them. The CDR3: CASSQEWISNERLFF. CDR3 DNA, as far as it was read: TGTGCCAGCAGCCAAGAATGGATTTCCAACGAAAGATTATTT.

The table lists this clone with a few counts. Genes here carry mouse names. Sequencing ends 1 residue short of the CDR3 end; the germline J gene provides the rest. The V gene is TRBV5, the J gene TRBJ2-4; the match to TRBD1 covers 8 bases. V lost 1 base, J lost 3 bases, and 6 bases stayed unmatched. This CDR3 comprises 16 residues. Looked up from germline, CDR1 is LGHNA and CDR2 is YNLKQL (reference sequence). The sequenced CDR3 bases are TGTGCCAGCAGCCAAGCAGGGGGCAGAGGACAAAACACCTTGTAC. This encodes CASSQAGGRGQNTLY. The complete CDR3 reads CASSQAGGRGQNTLYF.

This clone is classed as large. The genes and germline here are from mouse. The sequenced fragment ends 1 residue before the CDR3 boundary, so the rest is inferred from the germline J gene. The rearrangement links TRBV5 to TRBJ1-1, with 11 bases aligning to TRBD1. Trimming at V came to 6 bases and at J to 0 bases, leaving 6 bases not matched to a gene. Germline assignment: CDR1 LGHNA and CDR2 YNLKQL (reference sequence). This CDR3 contains 16 residues. The sequenced part of the CDR3 DNA is TGTGCCAGCAGGGTCCCGGGACAGGGGGCAAACACAGAAGTCTTC. Its protein is CASRVPGQGANTEVF. From start to end, the CDR3 is CASRVPGQGANTEVFF.

Concerning this clone: Genes and germline come from the mouse. The CDR3 extends 1 residue past the end of the read, so its final part is completed from the germline J gene. The rearrangement links TRBV12-1 to TRBJ1-4, with 8 positions matching TRBD1. This CDR3 has 17 amino acids. Trimming at V came to 0 bases and at J to 0 bases, leaving 5 bases not matched to a gene. Germline assignment: CDR1 SGHSN and CDR2 HYEKVE. CDR3 residues: CASSLVPTGVSNERLFF. The sequenced part of the CDR3 DNA is TGTGCCAGCTCTCTCGTCCCGACAGGGGTTTCCAACGAAAGATTATTT.

About this clone itself: Gene names refer to mouse genes. With the read ending 1 residue before the CDR3 end, the germline J gene is used to fill in that end. This sequence joins TRBV16 and TRBJ2-3; D might be TRBD2 (5 bases). The CDR3 consists of 14 residues. Germline CDR1 is SGHSA and CDR2 is FRNQAP. Trimming took off 1 base at V and 0 bases at J, with 5 bases between the two ends. The CDR3: CASSLGTSAETLYF. The covered CDR3 bases are TGTGCAAGCAGCTTAGGGACTAGTGCAGAAACGCTGTAT.

Points on this clone: Gene and germline names: mouse. Read coverage stops 1 residue before the CDR3 terminus; the germline J gene supplies the remainder. The chain carries TRBV13-3 and TRBJ2-5, with 11 bases that match TRBD2. The V gene's germline CDR1 is NNHDY and CDR2 SYVADS. The J segment lost 3 bases and the V segment lost 2 bases, leaving 2 bases of the junction unmatched. The CDR3 is 15 amino acids. The CDR3 sequence is CASSDDWGGQDTQYF. Incomplete CDR3 DNA: TGTGCCAGCAGTGACGACTGGGGGGGGCAAGACACCCAGTAC.

As to this clone: Gene names follow the mouse nomenclature. Coverage ceases 1 residue before the CDR3 finishes, and the germline J gene fills in the end. The gene calls are TRBV26 and TRBJ2-4; D gene unclear. This CDR3 comprises 13 residues. The germline CDR1 and CDR2 sequences are KGHPV and FQNQEV (reference sequence). Trimming took 2 bases from V and 3 from J, leaving 6 bases between them. The CDR3 is CASSLGVQNTLYF. The part of the CDR3 DNA that was read is TGTGCCAGCAGTCTGGGGGTCCAAAACACCTTGTAC.

On this clone itself: Germline and genes here are mouse. The DNA ends 1 residue before the CDR3 does, and the rest of the CDR3 is filled in from the germline J gene. This chain uses TRBV4 with TRBJ2-7; the D gene is possibly TRBD1 (6 bases). CDR3 size: 12 residues. Germline CDR1 and CDR2: LGHDT and YNNKQL (reference sequence). V lost 5 bases and J 4 bases, leaving 9 bases between the germline ends. Partial CDR3 DNA: TGTGCCAGCAGCCAAAGGGGGTATGAACAGTAC. Protein product: CASSQRGYEQY. The CDR3 in full is CASSQRGYEQYF.

About this clone: All gene names here are mouse names. Read sequence stops 1 residue before the CDR3 end, and the germline J gene provides the missing end. J is TRBJ2-2 and V is TRBV13-3; TRBD2 matches 13 bases. CDR3 size: 17 residues. J was trimmed by 3 bases and V by 0 bases; bases with no gene match: 2. Germline CDR1 is NNHDY and CDR2 is SYVADS. The CDR3 spells CASSDGTGGAYTGQLYF. The CDR3 bases that were read are TGTGCCAGCAGTGATGGGACTGGGGGGGCCTACACCGGGCAGCTCTAC.

On this clone: The gene symbols are mouse symbols. The CDR3 end falls 1 residue outside the read, so it is completed with the germline J gene. The gene calls are TRBV26 and TRBJ2-2, with D maybe TRBD1 (6 bases). Trimming cost V 7 bases and J 2 bases, with 8 bases left between them. The CDR3 loop spans 13 amino acids. The germline CDR1 and CDR2 sequences are KGHPV and FQNQEV (reference sequence). The CDR3 spells CASIRGNTGQLYF. The CDR3 bases that were read are TGTGCCAGCATCAGGGGTAACACCGGGCAGCTCTAC.

About this clone itself: Any gene name here is a mouse gene name. The missing CDR3 end, 1 residue past where the read stops, is filled in from the germline J gene. The chain joins TRBV16 to TRBJ2-4; unclear D gene. The germline V and J ends were trimmed by 1 base and 1 base, with 0 bases remaining between them. Looked up from germline, CDR1 is SGHSA and CDR2 is FRNQAP. This CDR3 has 12 amino acids. Partial CDR3 DNA: TGTGCAAGCAGCTTAGGTCAAAACACCTTGTAC. Translation: CASSLGQNTLY. The full CDR3 sequence reads CASSLGQNTLYF.

Regarding this clone: Gene names are the mouse ones. The read falls 1 residue short of the CDR3 end, and the missing part is taken from the germline J gene. J is TRBJ2-1 and V is TRBV3; D remains ambiguous. This CDR3 has 14 residues. V was shortened by 1 base and J by 1 base, with 5 bases between the two germline ends. Looked up from germline, CDR1 is SNHLY and CDR2 is FYNGKV (reference sequence). Partial CDR3 DNA: TGTGCCAGCAGCTTAGGTCTGAACTATGCTGAGCAGTTC. Its translation: CASSLGLNYAEQF. The CDR3, in full, reads CASSLGLNYAEQFF.

As for this clone: Mouse gene names apply. The read ends 1 residue early relative to the CDR3; the germline J gene fills the gap. This chain uses TRBV26 with TRBJ1-2; the match to TRBD1 covers 8 bases. CDR3 size: 13 residues. Germline lookup yields CDR1 KGHPV and CDR2 FQNQEV (reference sequence). Losses at the gene ends were 4 bases for V and 3 bases for J; bases not matched to a gene: 1. CDR3 residues: CASSPQGDSDYTF. Partial CDR3 DNA: TGTGCCAGCAGTCCACAGGGGGACTCCGACTACACC.